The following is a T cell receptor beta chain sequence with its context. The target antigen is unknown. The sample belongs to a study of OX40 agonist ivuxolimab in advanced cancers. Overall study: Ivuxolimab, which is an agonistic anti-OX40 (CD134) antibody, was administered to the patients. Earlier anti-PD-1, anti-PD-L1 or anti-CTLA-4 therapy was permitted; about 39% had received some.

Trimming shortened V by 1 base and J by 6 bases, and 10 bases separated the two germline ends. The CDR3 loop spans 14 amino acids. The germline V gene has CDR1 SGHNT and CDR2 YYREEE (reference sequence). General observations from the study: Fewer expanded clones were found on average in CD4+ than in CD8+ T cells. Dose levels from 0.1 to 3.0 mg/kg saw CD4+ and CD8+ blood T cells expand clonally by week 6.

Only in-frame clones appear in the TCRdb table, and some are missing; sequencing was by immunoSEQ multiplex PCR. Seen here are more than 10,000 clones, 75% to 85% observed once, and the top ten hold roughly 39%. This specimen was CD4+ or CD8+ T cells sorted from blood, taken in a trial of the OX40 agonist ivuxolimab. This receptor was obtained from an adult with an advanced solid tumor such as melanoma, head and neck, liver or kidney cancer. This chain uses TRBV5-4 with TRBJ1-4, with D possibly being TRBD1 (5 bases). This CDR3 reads CASSLSRDDEKLFF. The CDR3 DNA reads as TGTGCCAGCAGCTTGTCCAGGGATGATGAAAAACTGTTTTTT.